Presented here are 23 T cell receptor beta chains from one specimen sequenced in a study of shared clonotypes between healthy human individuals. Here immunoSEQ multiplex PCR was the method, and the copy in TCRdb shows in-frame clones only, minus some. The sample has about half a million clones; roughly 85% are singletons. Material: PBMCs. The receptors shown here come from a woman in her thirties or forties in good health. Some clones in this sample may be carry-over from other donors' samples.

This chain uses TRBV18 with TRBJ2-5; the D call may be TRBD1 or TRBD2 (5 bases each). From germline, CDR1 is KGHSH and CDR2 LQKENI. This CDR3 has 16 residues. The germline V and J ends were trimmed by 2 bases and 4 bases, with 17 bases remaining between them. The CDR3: CASSPNWGPSGETQYF. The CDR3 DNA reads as TGTGCCAGCTCACCAAACTGGGGACCCAGCGGAGAGACCCAGTACTTC.

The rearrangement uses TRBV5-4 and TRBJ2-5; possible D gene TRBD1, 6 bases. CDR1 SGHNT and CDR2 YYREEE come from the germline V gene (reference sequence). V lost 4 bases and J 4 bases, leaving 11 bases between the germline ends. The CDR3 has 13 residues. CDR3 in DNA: TGTGCCAGCAGCCCTCAGGGGCGAGAGACCCAGTACTTC. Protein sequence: CASSPQGRETQYF. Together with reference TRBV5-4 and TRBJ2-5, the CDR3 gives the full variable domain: ETGVTQSPTHLIKTRGQQVTLRCSSQSGHNTVSWYQQALGQGPQFIFQYYREEENGRGNFPPRFSGLQFPNYSSELNVNALELDDSALYLCASSPQGRETQYFGPGTRLLVL.

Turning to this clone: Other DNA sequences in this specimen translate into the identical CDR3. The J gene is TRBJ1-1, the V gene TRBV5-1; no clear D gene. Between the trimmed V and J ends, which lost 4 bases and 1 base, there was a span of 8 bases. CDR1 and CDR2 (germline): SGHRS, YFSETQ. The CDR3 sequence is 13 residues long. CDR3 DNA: TGCGCCAGCAGCCCAGACCCGAACACTGAAGCTTTCTTT. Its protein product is CASSPDPNTEAFF.

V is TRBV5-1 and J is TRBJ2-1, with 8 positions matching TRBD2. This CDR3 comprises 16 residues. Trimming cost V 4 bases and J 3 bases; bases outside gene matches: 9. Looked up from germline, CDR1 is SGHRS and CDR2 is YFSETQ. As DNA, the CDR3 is TGCGCCAGCAGCGCGGGGGGAGGCTGGGGCTACAATGAGCAGTTCTTC. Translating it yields CASSAGGGWGYNEQFF.

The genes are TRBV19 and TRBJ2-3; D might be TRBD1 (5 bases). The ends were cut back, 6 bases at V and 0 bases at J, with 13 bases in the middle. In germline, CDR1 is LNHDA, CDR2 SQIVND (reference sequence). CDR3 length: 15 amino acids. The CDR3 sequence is CASSLQDLSTDTQYF. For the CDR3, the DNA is TGTGCCAGTAGCCTACAGGACCTTAGCACAGATACGCAGTATTTT.

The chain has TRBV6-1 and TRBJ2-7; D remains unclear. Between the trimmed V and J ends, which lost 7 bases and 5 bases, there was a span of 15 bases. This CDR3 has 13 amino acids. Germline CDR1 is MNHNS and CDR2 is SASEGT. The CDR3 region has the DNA TGTGCCAGCAACCCAAAGGTGGCGAACGAGCAGTACTTC. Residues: CASNPKVANEQYF.

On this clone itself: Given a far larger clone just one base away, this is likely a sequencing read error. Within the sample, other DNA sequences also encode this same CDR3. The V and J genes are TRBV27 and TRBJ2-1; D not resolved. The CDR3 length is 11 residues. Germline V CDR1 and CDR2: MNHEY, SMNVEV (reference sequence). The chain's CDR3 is CASNGLDEQFF. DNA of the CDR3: TGTGCCAGCAACGGTCTTGATGAGCAATTCTTC.

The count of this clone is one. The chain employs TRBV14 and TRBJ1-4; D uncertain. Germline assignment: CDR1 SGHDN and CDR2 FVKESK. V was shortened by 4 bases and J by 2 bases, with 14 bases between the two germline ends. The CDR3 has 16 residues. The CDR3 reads CASSLTLGLTNEKLFF. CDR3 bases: TGTGCCAGCAGCCTCACCCTGGGGTTGACTAATGAAAAACTGTTTTTT.

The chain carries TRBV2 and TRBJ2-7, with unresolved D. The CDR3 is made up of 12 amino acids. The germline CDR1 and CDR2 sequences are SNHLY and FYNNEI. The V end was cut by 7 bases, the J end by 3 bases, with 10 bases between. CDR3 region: CASNRANYEQYF. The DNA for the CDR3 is TGTGCCAGCAACCGGGCCAACTACGAGCAGTACTTC. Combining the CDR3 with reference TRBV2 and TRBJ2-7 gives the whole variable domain EPEVTQTPSHQVTQMGQEVILRCVPISNHLYFYWYRQILGQKVEFLVSFYNNEISEKSEIFDDQFSVERPDGSNFTLKIRSTKLEDSAMYFCASNRANYEQYFGPGTRLTVT.

This CDR3 reads CASSKGAGNMNTEAFF. CDR3 sequence (DNA): TGTGCCAGTAGTAAAGGGGCTGGGAACATGAACACTGAAGCTTTCTTT. V usage is TRBV19 and J usage is TRBJ1-1, with a weak D call TRBD1 (5 bases). V shed 4 bases and J shed 0 bases, with 15 bases lying between them. Germline CDR1 is LNHDA and CDR2 is SQIVND (reference sequence). The CDR3 covers 16 residues.

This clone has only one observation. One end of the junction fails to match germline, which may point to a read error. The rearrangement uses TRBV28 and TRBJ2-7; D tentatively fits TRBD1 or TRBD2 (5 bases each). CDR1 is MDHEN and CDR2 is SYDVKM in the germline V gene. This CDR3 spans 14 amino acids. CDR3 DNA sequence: TGTGCCAGCAGTACCAACTTCCGGGACCGAATTCGAGACTTC. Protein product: CASSTNFRDRIRDF.

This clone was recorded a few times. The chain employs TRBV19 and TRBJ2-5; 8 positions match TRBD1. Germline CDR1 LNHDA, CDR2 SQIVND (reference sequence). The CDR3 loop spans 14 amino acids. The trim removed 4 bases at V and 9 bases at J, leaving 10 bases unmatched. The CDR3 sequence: CASSTRIRDRPQYF. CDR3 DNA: TGTGCCAGTAGTACTCGCATCCGGGACAGGCCCCAGTACTTC.

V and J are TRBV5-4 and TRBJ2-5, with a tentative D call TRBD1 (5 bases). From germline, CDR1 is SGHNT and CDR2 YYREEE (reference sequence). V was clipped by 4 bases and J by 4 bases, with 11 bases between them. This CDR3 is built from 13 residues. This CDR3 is CASSPRDSETQYF. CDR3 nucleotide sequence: TGTGCCAGCAGCCCCAGGGATTCAGAGACCCAGTACTTC.

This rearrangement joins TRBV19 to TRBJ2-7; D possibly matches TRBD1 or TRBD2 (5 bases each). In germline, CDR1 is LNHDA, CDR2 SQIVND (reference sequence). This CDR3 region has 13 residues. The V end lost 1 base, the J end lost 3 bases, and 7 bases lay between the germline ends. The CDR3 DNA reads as TGTGCCAGTAGTATAGGGGGGAACTACGAGCAGTACTTC. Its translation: CASSIGGNYEQYF.

Here the CDR3 reads CASSEIAGLGNEQFF. Here the CDR3 DNA reads TGTGCCAGCAGTGAAATAGCGGGACTCGGAAATGAGCAGTTCTTC. The chain carries TRBV2 and TRBJ2-1; TRBD2 matches at 8 bases. Unmatched junction bases numbered 7, after V lost 2 bases and J lost 7 bases. This CDR3 has 15 residues. CDR1 is SNHLY and CDR2 is FYNNEI in the germline V gene. The full variable domain, its missing parts supplied by reference TRBV2 and TRBJ2-1, is EPEVTQTPSHQVTQMGQEVILRCVPISNHLYFYWYRQILGQKVEFLVSFYNNEISEKSEIFDDQFSVERPDGSNFTLKIRSTKLEDSAMYFCASSEIAGLGNEQFFGPGTRLTVL.

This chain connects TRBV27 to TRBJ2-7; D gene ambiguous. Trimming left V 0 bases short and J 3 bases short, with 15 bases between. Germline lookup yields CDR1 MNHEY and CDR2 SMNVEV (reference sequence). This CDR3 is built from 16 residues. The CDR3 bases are TGTGCCAGCAGTTTATCGATCGGGTTAACGGGCTACGAGCAGTACTTC. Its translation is CASSLSIGLTGYEQYF.

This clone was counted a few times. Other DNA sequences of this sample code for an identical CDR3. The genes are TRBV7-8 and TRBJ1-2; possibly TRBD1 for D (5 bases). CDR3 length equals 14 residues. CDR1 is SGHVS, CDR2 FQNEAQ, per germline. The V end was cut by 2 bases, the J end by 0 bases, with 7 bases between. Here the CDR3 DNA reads TGTGCCAGCAGCTTAACAGGTGCTAACTATGGCTACACCTTC. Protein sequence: CASSLTGANYGYTF.

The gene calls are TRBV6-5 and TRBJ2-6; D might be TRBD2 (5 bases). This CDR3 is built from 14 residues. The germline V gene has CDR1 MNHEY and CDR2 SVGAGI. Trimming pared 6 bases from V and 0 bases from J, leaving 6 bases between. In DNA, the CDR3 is TGTGCCAGCAGCCGGGACTCTGGGGCCAACGTCCTGACTTTC. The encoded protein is CASSRDSGANVLTF.

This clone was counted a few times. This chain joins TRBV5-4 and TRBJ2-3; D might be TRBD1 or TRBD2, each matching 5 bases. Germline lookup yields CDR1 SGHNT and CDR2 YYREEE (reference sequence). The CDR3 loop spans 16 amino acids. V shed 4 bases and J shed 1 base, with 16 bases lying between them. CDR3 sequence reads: CASSRTGTIRTDTQYF. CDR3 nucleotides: TGTGCCAGCAGCCGGACCGGGACCATACGCACAGATACGCAGTATTTT. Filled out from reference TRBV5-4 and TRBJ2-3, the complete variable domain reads ETGVTQSPTHLIKTRGQQVTLRCSSQSGHNTVSWYQQALGQGPQFIFQYYREEENGRGNFPPRFSGLQFPNYSSELNVNALELDDSALYLCASSRTGTIRTDTQYFGPGTRLTVL.

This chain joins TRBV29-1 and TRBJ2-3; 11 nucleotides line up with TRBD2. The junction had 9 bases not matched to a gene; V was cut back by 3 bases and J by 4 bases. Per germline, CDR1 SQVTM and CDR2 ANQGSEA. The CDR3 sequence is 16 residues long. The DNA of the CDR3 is TGCAGCGTTGATTCGCCTAGCGGGAGGAGGGCAGATACGCAGTATTTT. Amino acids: CSVDSPSGRRADTQYF.

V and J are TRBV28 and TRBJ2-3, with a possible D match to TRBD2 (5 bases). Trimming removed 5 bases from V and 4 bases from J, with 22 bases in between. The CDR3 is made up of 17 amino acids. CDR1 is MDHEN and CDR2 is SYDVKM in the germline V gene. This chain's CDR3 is CASSAFGVGEGADTQYF. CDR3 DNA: TGTGCCAGCAGTGCGTTTGGAGTGGGAGAAGGAGCAGATACGCAGTATTTT.

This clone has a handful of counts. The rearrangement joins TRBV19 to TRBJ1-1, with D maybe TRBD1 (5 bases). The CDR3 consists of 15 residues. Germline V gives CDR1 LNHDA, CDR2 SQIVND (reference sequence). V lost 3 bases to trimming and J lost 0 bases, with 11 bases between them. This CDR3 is CASSIGGIMNTEAFF. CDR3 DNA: TGTGCCAGTAGTATCGGGGGTATCATGAACACTGAAGCTTTCTTT. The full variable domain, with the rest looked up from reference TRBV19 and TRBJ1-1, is DGGITQSPKYLFRKEGQNVTLSCEQNLNHDAMYWYRQDPGQGLRLIYYSQIVNDFQKGDIAEGYSVSREKKESFPLTVTSAQKNPTAFYLCASSIGGIMNTEAFFGQGTRLTVV.

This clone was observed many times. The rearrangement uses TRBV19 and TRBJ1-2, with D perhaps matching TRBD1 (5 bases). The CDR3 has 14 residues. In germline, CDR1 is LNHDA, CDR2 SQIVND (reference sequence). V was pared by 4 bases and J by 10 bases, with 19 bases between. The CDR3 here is CASSTPGLNAHYTF. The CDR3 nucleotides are TGTGCCAGTAGTACCCCGGGACTCAATGCGCACTACACCTTC. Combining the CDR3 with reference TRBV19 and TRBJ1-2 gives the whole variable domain DGGITQSPKYLFRKEGQNVTLSCEQNLNHDAMYWYRQDPGQGLRLIYYSQIVNDFQKGDIAEGYSVSREKKESFPLTVTSAQKNPTAFYLCASSTPGLNAHYTFGSGTRLTVV.